The TCR beta chain described here comes from a study of blood T cell dynamics during melanoma immunotherapy. Regarding the study as a whole: Unlike progressors, later disease-control patients had W3 repertoires gaining clonality or diversity. Whether repertoire-driving clones were melanoma-specific could not be determined.

Here immunoSEQ multiplex PCR was the method, and the copy in TCRdb shows in-frame clones only, minus some. The repertoire holds nearly 25,000 clones, 70% to 90% seen once, with about 4.9% in the top ten. To note about this clone: Its cognate antigen is unknown.

This CDR3 has 12 residues. V was cut by 6 bases and J by 3 bases, with 5 bases left in between. Per the germline V gene, CDR1 is SNHLY and CDR2 is FYNNEI. Described time point: pre-treatment baseline. One draw preceded checkpoint blockade; another followed its first cycle at week 3. The J gene is TRBJ2-2, the V gene TRBV2; D is uncertain. This TCR came from a human donor with melanoma. Sequenced material: blood, taken from a patient treated with checkpoint blockade. The CDR3 DNA reads TGTGCCAGCAGCCCTGACACCGGGGAGCTGTTTTTT. Encoded protein: CASSPDTGELFF.